This is a list of T cell receptor beta chains from one sample in a study of blood T cell repertoires in COVID-19. The table came from immunoSEQ multiplex PCR; TCRdb's copy has only in-frame clones and leaves some out. The sample yields tens of thousands of clones, about 80% seen once. Sequencing used peripheral blood. Source of these receptors: a man in his 60s with COVID-19, enrolled during active disease. The CDR3 runs from the conserved cysteine through the conserved F or W. A D gene is named only where the DNA matches it firmly. Clone size is shown for a subset of rows, as once, few, many or a class of expanded clone.

len	v_gene	j_gene	d_gene	abundance	CDR3aa	CDR3nt
14	TRBV3-1/TRBV3-2	TRBJ1-1	TRBD1	few	CASRGWDRNTEAFF	TGTGCCAGCAGAGGCTGGGACAGGAACACTGAAGCTTTCTTT
12	TRBV12-3/TRBV12-4	TRBJ1-1	.	.	CASSKGGPEAFF	TGTGCCAGCAGTAAGGGGGGGCCAGAAGCTTTCTTT
16	TRBV29-1	TRBJ1-6	.	.	CSVEDRAEGFLSPLHF	TGCAGCGTTGAAGATAGGGCCGAGGGCTTCCTTTCACCCCTCCACTTT
15	TRBV7-2	TRBJ2-2	TRBD2	few	CASSPVGEGTGELFF	TGTGCCAGCAGCCCGGTGGGGGAGGGAACCGGGGAGCTGTTTTTT
14	TRBV5-1	TRBJ1-1	.	.	CASSLEQPNTEAFF	TGCGCCAGCAGCTTGGAACAGCCAAACACTGAAGCTTTCTTT
14	TRBV9	TRBJ1-4	TRBD1	once	CASSGGTGGEKLFF	TGTGCCAGCAGCGGCGGGACAGGAGGTGAAAAACTGTTTTTT
15	TRBV5-1	TRBJ1-4	TRBD1	.	CASSTSGTGSEKLFF	TGCGCCAGCAGCACATCCGGGACAGGGTCTGAAAAACTGTTTTTT
13	TRBV28	TRBJ1-1	.	few	CASSLIRGTEAFF	TGTGCCAGCAGTTTAATCCGGGGGACTGAAGCTTTCTTT
12	TRBV30	TRBJ1-5	TRBD1	.	CAWTQGAQPQHF	TGTGCCTGGACACAGGGGGCTCAGCCCCAGCATTTT
16	TRBV9	TRBJ2-7	TRBD1	.	CASSARRQGSSYEQYF	TGTGCCAGCAGCGCCCGCCGACAGGGGAGCTCCTACGAGCAGTACTTC
14	TRBV5-1	TRBJ2-1	.	.	CASSSNAGRGEQFF	TGCGCCAGCAGCTCTAACGCGGGGCGAGGTGAGCAGTTCTTC
15	TRBV5-1	TRBJ2-2	.	few	CASSSPQYSTGELFF	TGCGCCAGCAGCTCCCCTCAATACAGCACCGGGGAGCTGTTTTTT
15	TRBV10-2	TRBJ2-3	TRBD2	.	CASSIAGGPTDTQYF	TGCGCCAGCTCGATAGCGGGGGGGCCCACAGATACGCAGTATTTT
13	TRBV11-2	TRBJ1-3	.	once	CASSSDRGNTIYF	TGTGCCAGCAGCTCCGACAGGGGAAACACCATATATTTT
16	TRBV19	TRBJ1-5	.	.	CASIPHGRRSNQPQHF	TGTGCCAGTATACCACATGGTCGTCGTAGCAATCAGCCCCAGCATTTT
14	TRBV6-5	TRBJ2-4	.	once	CASRPQVGKNIQYF	TGTGCCAGCCGACCGCAGGTCGGCAAAAACATTCAGTACTTC
16	TRBV2	TRBJ2-3	.	.	CASSEAASRSTDTQYF	TGTGCCAGCAGTGAAGCGGCTTCGAGGAGCACAGATACGCAGTATTTT
14	TRBV6-6	TRBJ2-1	TRBD2	.	CASSLAGGKNEQFF	TGTGCCAGCAGTCTAGCGGGAGGCAAGAATGAGCAGTTCTTC
13	TRBV11-2	TRBJ2-2	.	.	CASSLDRRGKLFF	TGTGCCAGCAGCTTAGATCGACGGGGAAAGCTGTTTTTT
17	TRBV7-9	TRBJ1-3	TRBD1	.	CASSSLDRGHKRNTIYF	TGTGCCAGCAGCTCCCTCGATAGGGGGCATAAGAGAAACACCATATATTTT
18	TRBV28	TRBJ2-2	.	.	CASSSPRVGVGGTGELFF	TGTGCCAGCAGTTCTCCTCGGGTAGGGGTGGGGGGCACCGGGGAGCTGTTTTTT
17	TRBV27	TRBJ2-3	TRBD2	.	CASSLSVGGGEADTQYF	TGTGCCAGCAGTTTATCGGTCGGGGGGGGAGAGGCAGATACGCAGTATTTT
12	TRBV12-3/TRBV12-4	TRBJ1-1	.	.	CASRLREAEAFF	TGTGCCAGCAGACTCAGGGAGGCTGAAGCTTTCTTT
10	TRBV28	TRBJ1-3	.	once	CASSGNTIYF	TGTGCCAGCTCAGGAAACACCATATATTTT
13	TRBV12-3/TRBV12-4	TRBJ2-7	.	few	CASSLASGYEQYF	TGTGCCAGCAGTTTAGCCTCAGGGTACGAGCAGTACTTC
14	TRBV5-4	TRBJ2-1	TRBD2	.	CASSVYGRHNEQFF	TGTGCCAGCAGCGTATACGGGAGGCACAATGAGCAGTTCTTC
14	TRBV7-3	TRBJ1-4	TRBD1	few	CASSPTGGDEKLFF	TGTGCCAGCAGCCCGACAGGGGGCGATGAAAAACTGTTTTTT